This TCR beta chain was identified during a study of response to subunit inactivated influenza vaccine. This clonotype was picked up a small number of times. The antigen is not known. TCRdb reanalysed the RT-PCR reads using MiXCR and keeps one entry per CDR3 protein. The sample lists approximately 530,000 distinct CDR3 sequences; approximately 7.6% were seen once. Study-wide results and caveats: With each seasonal influenza vaccination, the authors suggested, few new T cells are recruited.

V was cut by 4 bases and J by 12 bases, with 13 bases left in between. The CDR3 has 12 amino acids. The V gene's germline CDR1 is LGHDT and CDR2 YNNKEL (reference sequence). This receptor was identified in a man between 50 and 69 years old who received an inactivated influenza vaccine. V usage is TRBV3-1 and J usage is TRBJ2-1; D is possibly TRBD2 (5 bases). The sample was PBMCs from blood, taken about 23 months after vaccination. The CDR3 reads CASSPDGRVQFF. The DNA of the CDR3 is TGTGCCAGCAGCCCCGATGGGAGAGTGCAGTTCTTC.